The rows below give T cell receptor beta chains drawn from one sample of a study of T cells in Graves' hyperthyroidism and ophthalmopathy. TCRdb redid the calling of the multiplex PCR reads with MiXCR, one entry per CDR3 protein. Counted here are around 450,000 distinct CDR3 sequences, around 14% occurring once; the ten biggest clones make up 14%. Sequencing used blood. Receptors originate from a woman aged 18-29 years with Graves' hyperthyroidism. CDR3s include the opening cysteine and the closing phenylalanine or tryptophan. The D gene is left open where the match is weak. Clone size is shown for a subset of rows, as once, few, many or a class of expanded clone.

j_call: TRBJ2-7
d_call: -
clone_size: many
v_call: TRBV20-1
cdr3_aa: CSASGGPSEQYF
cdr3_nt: TGCAGTGCTAGCGGGGGGCCGAGCGAGCAGTACTTC

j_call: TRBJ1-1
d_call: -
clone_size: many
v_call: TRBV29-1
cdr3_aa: CSVRDSSTEAFF
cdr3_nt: TGCAGCGTTCGGGACTCGAGCACTGAAGCTTTCTTT

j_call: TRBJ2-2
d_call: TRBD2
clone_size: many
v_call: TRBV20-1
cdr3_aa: CSARGLLAGGARGELFF
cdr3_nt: TGCAGTGCTAGAGGCCTACTAGCGGGAGGCGCGAGAGGGGAGCTGTTTTTT

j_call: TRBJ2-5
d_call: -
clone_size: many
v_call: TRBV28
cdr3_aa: CASSKGGIEKTQYF
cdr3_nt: TGTGCCAGCAGCAAGGGGGGTATCGAAAAGACCCAGTACTTC

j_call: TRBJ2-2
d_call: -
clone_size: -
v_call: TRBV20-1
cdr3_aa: CSAFLDSSGTGELFF
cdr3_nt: TGCAGTGCTTTTCTTGACTCGTCCGGCACCGGGGAGCTGTTTTTT

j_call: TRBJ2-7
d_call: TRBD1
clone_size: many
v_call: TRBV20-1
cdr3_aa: CSASPGDRDYEQYF
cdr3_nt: TGCAGTGCTTCCCCAGGGGACAGGGACTACGAGCAGTACTTC

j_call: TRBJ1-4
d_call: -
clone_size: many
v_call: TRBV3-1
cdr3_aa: CASSQVQSTNEKLFF
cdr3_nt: TGTGCCAGCAGCCAAGTGCAGTCTACTAATGAAAAACTGTTTTTT

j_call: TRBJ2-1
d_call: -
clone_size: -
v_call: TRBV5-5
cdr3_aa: CASSFLHSGRPYNEQFF
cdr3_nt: TGTGCCAGCAGCTTTCTCCATTCGGGGCGCCCTTACAATGAGCAGTTCTTC

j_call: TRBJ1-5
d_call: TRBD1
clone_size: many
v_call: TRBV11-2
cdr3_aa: CASSLDADRANNQPQHF
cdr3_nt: TGTGCCAGCAGCTTAGATGCTGACAGGGCAAACAATCAGCCCCAGCATTTT

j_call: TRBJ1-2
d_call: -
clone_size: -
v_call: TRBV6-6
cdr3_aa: CASSYSPGGNYGYTF
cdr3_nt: TGTGCCAGCAGTTACTCGCCTGGGGGTAACTATGGCTACACCTTC

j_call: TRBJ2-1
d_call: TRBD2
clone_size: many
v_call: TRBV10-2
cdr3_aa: CASKIGLAGEGEQFF
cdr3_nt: TGCGCCAGCAAGATAGGACTAGCGGGGGAGGGTGAGCAGTTCTTC

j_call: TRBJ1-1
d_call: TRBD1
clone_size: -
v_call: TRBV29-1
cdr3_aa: CSADRVNTEAFF
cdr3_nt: TGCAGCGCCGACAGGGTGAACACTGAAGCTTTCTTT

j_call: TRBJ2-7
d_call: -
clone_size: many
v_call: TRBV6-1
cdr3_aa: CASTPYRDYEQYF
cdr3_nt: TGTGCCAGCACGCCGTACAGGGATTACGAGCAGTACTTC

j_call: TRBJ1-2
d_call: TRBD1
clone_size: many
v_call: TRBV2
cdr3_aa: CASSDLGQGYGYTF
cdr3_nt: TGTGCCAGCAGTGATTTAGGACAGGGCTATGGCTACACCTTC

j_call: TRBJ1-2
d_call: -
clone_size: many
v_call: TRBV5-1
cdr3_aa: CASSLGRKVKYGLDDYGYTF
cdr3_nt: TGCGCCAGCAGCCTTGGCAGAAAAGTAAAGTACGGTCTGGACGATTATGGCTACACCTTC

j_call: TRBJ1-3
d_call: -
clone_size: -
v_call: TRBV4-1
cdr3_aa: CASSQEGVAGGNTIYF
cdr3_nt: TGCGCCAGCAGCCAAGAGGGTGTGGCCGGTGGAAACACCATATATTTT

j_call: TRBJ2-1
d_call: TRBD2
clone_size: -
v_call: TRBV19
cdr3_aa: CASSIIAGGANNEQFF
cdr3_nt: TGTGCCAGTAGTATCATAGCGGGGGGGGCCAACAATGAGCAGTTCTTC

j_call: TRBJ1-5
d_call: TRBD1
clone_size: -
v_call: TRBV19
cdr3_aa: CASGYRGLQPQHF
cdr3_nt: TGTGCCAGTGGATACAGGGGGCTTCAGCCCCAGCATTTT

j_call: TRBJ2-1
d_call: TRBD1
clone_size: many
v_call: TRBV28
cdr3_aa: CASSLTGGRYNEQFF
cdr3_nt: TGTGCCAGCAGCTTGACAGGGGGTAGGTACAATGAGCAGTTCTTC